This TCR beta chain was obtained from a study of T cell repertoires in cytomegalovirus infection. TCRdb re-called the reads through MiXCR, storing one row per CDR3 protein. Of hundreds of thousands of distinct CDR3 sequences listed, 20% to 30% were seen once; the top ten hold 7.5% to 9%. The table lists this clonotype with a few counts. The CDR3 has 17 amino acids. Trimming removed 0 bases from V and 4 bases from J; junction bases left unmatched: 8. Per the germline V gene, CDR1 is ENHRY and CDR2 is SYGVKD. The rearrangement uses TRBV10-3 and TRBJ2-7; 11 bases fit TRBD1. Sequencing used CD8+ T cells from PBMCs. The clonotype originates from a human donor in good health (CMV status not recorded). Some clones in this sample may be carry-over from other donors' samples. CDR3 residues: CAISESTRTGGIYEQYF. The CDR3 DNA sequence: TGTGCCATCAGTGAGTCGACGCGGACAGGGGGCATATACGAGCAGTACTTC.